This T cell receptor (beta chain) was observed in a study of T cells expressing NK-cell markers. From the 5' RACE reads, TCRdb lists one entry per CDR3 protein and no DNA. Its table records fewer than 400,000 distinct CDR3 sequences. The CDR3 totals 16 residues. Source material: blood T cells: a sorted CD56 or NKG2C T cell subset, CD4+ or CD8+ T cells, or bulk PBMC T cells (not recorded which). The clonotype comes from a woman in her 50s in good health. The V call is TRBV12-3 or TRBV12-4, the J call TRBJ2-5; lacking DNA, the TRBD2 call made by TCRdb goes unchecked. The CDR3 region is CASSPVLAGVRETQYF.